This entry concerns a single TCR beta chain. Its cognate antigen is unknown. The data were taken from a study of shared clonotypes between healthy human individuals. Findings of the study overall: The researchers took only blood, and tissue repertoires probably look different. Enrolling few donors narrowed the genetic and exposure-history diversity that was represented. Larger estimated richness was generally recorded for naive subsets relative to memory subsets.

Recent acute infections and vaccinations were absent in the healthy HIV-negative adult donors. The table came from immunoSEQ multiplex PCR; TCRdb's copy has only in-frame clones and leaves some out. The repertoire has about 1 million clones, 65% to 75% of them found once; the top ten carry over 1.3%. Germline lookup yields CDR1 KGHSH and CDR2 LQKENI. The V gene end was trimmed by 4 bases and the J gene end by 3 bases; junction bases not matched to a gene: 4. The CDR3 runs to 14 residues. The sequenced material came from memory CD4+ T cells sorted from blood. Documented subset: CD45RA-negative fraction. This clonotype was obtained from a man between 18 and 35 years old in good health. This chain connects TRBV18 to TRBJ2-3; 7 nucleotides line up with TRBD2. CDR3 DNA sequence: TGTGCCAGCTCACATCAGGGACTAACAGATACGCAGTATTTT. Amino acid sequence: CASSHQGLTDTQYF. Together with reference TRBV18 and TRBJ2-3, the CDR3 gives the full variable domain: NAGVMQNPRHLVRRRGQEARLRCSPMKGHSHVYWYRQLPEEGLKFMVYLQKENIIDESGMPKERFSAEFPKEGPSILRIQQVVRGDSAAYFCASSHQGLTDTQYFGPGTRLTVL.